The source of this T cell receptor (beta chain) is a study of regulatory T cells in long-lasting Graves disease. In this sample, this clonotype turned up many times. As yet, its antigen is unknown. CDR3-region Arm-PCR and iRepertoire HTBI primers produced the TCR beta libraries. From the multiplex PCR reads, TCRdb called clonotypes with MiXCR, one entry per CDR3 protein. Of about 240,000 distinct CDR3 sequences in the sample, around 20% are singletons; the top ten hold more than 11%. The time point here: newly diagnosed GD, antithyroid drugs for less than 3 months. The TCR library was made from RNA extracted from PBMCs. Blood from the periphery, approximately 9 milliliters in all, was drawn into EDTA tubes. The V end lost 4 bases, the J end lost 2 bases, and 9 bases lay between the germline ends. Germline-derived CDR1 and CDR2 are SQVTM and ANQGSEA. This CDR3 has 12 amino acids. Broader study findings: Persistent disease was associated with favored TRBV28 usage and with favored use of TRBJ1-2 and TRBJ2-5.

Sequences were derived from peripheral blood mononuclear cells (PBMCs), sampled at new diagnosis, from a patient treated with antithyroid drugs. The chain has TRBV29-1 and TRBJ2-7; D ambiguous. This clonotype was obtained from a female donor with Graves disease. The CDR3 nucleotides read TGCAGCGTTGTACTTGGTACCTACGAGCAGTACTTC. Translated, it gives CSVVLGTYEQYF.